One and the same sample provided the 3 T cell receptor beta chains below, sequenced in a study of T cells in Graves' hyperthyroidism and ophthalmopathy. Amplification targeted TCR beta CDR3 regions from RNA transcripts. The TCR CDR3 was amplified in a first-round RT-PCR using the HTBI primer set. TCRdb analysed the multiplex PCR reads with MiXCR anew, one entry per CDR3 protein. The table shows some 270,000 distinct CDR3 sequences, with about an eighth occurring only once. Sample: blood. These receptor sequences come from a woman aged 25 to 45 with Graves' hyperthyroidism that later progressed to Graves' ophthalmopathy.

At least ten counts were recorded for this clonotype. V and J are TRBV12-3 or TRBV12-4 and TRBJ2-3; 10 nucleotides line up with TRBD2. The CDR3 sequence is 17 residues long. V was pared by 1 base and J by 3 bases, with 7 bases of the junction left unmatched. The CDR3 DNA follows: TGTGCCAGCAGTTTAGGTGATCTAGCGGGAGTGACAGATACGCAGTATTTT. Protein: CASSLGDLAGVTDTQYF.

This clonotype appeared many times. The chain joins TRBV12-3 or TRBV12-4 to TRBJ2-3, with unresolved D. V shed 2 bases and J shed 0 bases, with 18 bases lying between them. This CDR3 has 18 residues. CDR3: CASSLNLGRTPSTDTQYF. As DNA, the CDR3 is TGTGCCAGCAGTTTAAACCTCGGCCGTACACCTAGCACAGATACGCAGTATTTT.

The table lists this clonotype with a few counts. The chain carries TRBV4-1 and TRBJ2-2, with D unresolved. The V gene's germline CDR1 is MGHRA and CDR2 YSYEKL. The CDR3 covers 14 residues. V gave up 1 base and J gave up 13 bases, with 16 bases separating them. DNA of the CDR3: TGCGCCAGCAGCCAAGTTTTTAATACGGGTTCGCTGTTTTTT. Its protein is CASSQVFNTGSLFF.